The source of this T cell receptor beta chain is a study of T cells after yellow fever vaccination. TCRdb called the 5' RACE reads again in MiXCR, with one record for every CDR3 protein. The repertoire holds 450,000 to 550,000 distinct CDR3 sequences, with 20% to 25% as singletons. The CDR3 covers 12 residues. V lost 10 bases and J 3 bases, leaving 12 bases between the germline ends. Germline lookup yields CDR1 LNHDA and CDR2 SQIVND (reference sequence). The V gene is TRBV19, the J gene TRBJ2-5; D uncertain. The starting material was PBMCs, obtained approximately 20 days after the first yellow fever vaccination. This receptor was taken from a man younger than 30 who received the YFV17D yellow fever vaccine. CDR3 nucleotide sequence: TGTGCCACCTCCTGGCAGGAAGAGACCCAGTACTTC. It translates to CATSWQEETQYF.